The T cell receptor beta chain described here comes from a study of blood T cell repertoires in COVID-19. Sequenced by immunoSEQ multiplex PCR; TCRdb stores in-frame clones only, minus some. Here the sample spans about 240,000 clones, under 85% being singletons. The germline CDR1 and CDR2 sequences are SGHKS and YYEKEE (reference sequence). This CDR3 is 15 amino acids long. With 7 bases removed from V and 0 bases from J, the gap between germline ends came to 15 bases. Sequenced: peripheral blood. This sequence was found in a human donor in a cohort sampled during active COVID-19. The chain recombines TRBV5-5 with TRBJ2-3, with D perhaps matching TRBD1 (6 bases). CDR3 in amino acids: CASGVPGQSTDTQYF. CDR3 sequence (DNA): TGTGCCAGCGGGGTTCCGGGACAAAGCACAGATACGCAGTATTTT.